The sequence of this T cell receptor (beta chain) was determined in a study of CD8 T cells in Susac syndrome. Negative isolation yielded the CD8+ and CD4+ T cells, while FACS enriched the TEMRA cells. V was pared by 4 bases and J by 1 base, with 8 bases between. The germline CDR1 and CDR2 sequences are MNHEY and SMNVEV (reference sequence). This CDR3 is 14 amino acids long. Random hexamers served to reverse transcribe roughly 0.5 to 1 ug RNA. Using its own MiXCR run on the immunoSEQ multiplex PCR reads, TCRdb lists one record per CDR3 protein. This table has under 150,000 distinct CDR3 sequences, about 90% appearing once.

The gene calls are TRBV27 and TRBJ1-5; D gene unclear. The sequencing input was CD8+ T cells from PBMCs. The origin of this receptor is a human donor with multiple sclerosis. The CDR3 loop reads CASSSGISNQPQHF. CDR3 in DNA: TGTGCCAGCAGTTCGGGGATAAGCAATCAGCCCCAGCATTTT.